The T cell receptor beta chain under discussion was sequenced for a study of CD8 T cells in Susac syndrome. Germline values: CDR1 LNHDA, CDR2 SQIVND (reference sequence). The CDR3 loop spans 13 amino acids. V lost 4 bases, J lost 7 bases, and 8 bases lay in between. With random hexamers, reverse transcription was performed on about 0.5 to 1 ug of RNA. TCRdb recomputed calls from the immunoSEQ multiplex PCR reads with MiXCR, one row per CDR3 protein. The sample shows 300,000 to 350,000 distinct CDR3 sequences, around 92% of them seen only once. This chain links TRBV19 with TRBJ1-6; TRBD1 might be the D (5 bases). The source is a human donor with multiple sclerosis. The sequenced sample consisted of CD4+ T cells from PBMCs. The CDR3 coding sequence is TGTGCCAGTAGTAATAGGGACAATTCACCCCTCCACTTT. Translating it yields CASSNRDNSPLHF.